The clone carrying this T cell receptor (beta chain) was counted only a few times. Its antigen is currently unknown. Separate cDNA molecules received unique molecular identifiers, which the library attached to them. Each CDR3 protein gets one entry after TCRdb re-called the RACE reads with MiXCR. This sample yields 250,000 to 300,000 distinct CDR3 sequences, of which around 7.3% are seen a single time; roughly 1.2% belongs to the top ten. J was trimmed by 2 bases and V by 8 bases; bases with no gene match: 9. The CDR3 loop spans 15 amino acids. Germline V gene sequence: CDR1 SGHTA, CDR2 FQGNSA. This sample stems from a study of human T cells and chemical hapten exposure. On the study more broadly: The study sensitized with 2% DPC on a 2 cm by 2 cm patch of upper inner arm skin.

Broader study findings: There was alopecia in the donors, so their immune response may differ from that of healthy people. Expanded TCRs created a significantly greater count of big CDR3 similarity clusters than controls did.

Time point described: pre-sensitization, week 0. Noted treatment: therapeutic diphenylcyclopropenone sensitization with weekly scalp DPC. The TCR originated in a man aged 18-30 years with alopecia areata. Some clones in this sample may be carry-over from other donors' samples. This chain joins TRBV7-2 and TRBJ1-2, with TRBD1 matching 9 bases. The sample consisted of whole blood, taken in connection with sensitization to the hapten diphenylcyclopropenone (DPC). The DNA for the CDR3 is TGTGCCAGCCCCCTACAAGGACAGGGGAACTATGGCTACACCTTC. It codes for CASPLQGQGNYGYTF.